This T cell receptor (beta chain) originates from a study of CD8+CD57+ T cells in acquired aplastic anemia. CDR1 and CDR2 from the germline V gene are LNHDA and SQIVND (reference sequence). The CDR3 is 11 residues long. Between the trimmed V and J ends, which lost 8 bases and 7 bases, there was a span of 11 bases. Profiles of TCR beta VDJ and CDR3 were generated from a genomic DNA template. Via MiXCR, TCRdb re-called the reads, giving one row per CDR3 protein. The table lists hundreds of thousands of distinct CDR3 sequences, 65% to 80% of them singletons. This clonotype showed up just a few times. This receptor was taken from a human donor in good health, serving as a control. The sample taken for sequencing was sorted CD4+, CD8+, or CD8+CD57+ T cells (not recorded which) from PBMCs. The chain employs TRBV19 and TRBJ1-2, with D possibly being TRBD1 (6 bases). The CDR3 DNA reads TGTGCCAGTCGACAGGTATCTGGCTACACCTTC. Its translation is CASRQVSGYTF.